Sequencing of this T cell receptor beta chain was carried out in a study of blood T cell repertoires in COVID-19. Study-level background: Acute and convalescent COVID-19 specimens originated in the United States, Italy and Spain.

Method: immunoSEQ multiplex PCR; TCRdb's copy keeps in-frame clones and lacks some. Seen here are approximately 60,000 clones, approximately 86% observed once, and the top ten hold 20% to 25%. During active infection, Seattle patients enrolled and were then monitored through disease. The clonotype was recovered from a woman of 80 years or more with COVID-19, enrolled during active disease. Sequencing was performed on peripheral blood.

CDR3 nucleotide sequence: TGTGCCAGCAGTGATCGAGGGGGCATAGCCACTGAAGCTTTCTTT. This codes for CASSDRGGIATEAFF. The rearrangement uses TRBV6-1 and TRBJ1-1, with 7 bases aligning to TRBD1. The length of the CDR3 is 15 residues. V dropped 3 bases and J dropped 4; count of bases not matched to a gene: 8. Looked up from germline, CDR1 is MNHNS and CDR2 is SASEGT.